The clone carrying this T cell receptor (beta chain) was counted a single time. This entry comes from a study of blood T cell repertoires in COVID-19. Study at large: Both acute and convalescent COVID-19 samples were obtained from the United States, Italy and Spain. The analysed material was cDNA or gDNA that came from T cells, B-cell-depleted T cells, or PBMCs.

The CDR3 extends over 15 amino acids. V shed 5 bases, J shed 4 bases, and the junction held 10 bases outside the gene matches. The V gene's germline CDR1 is MNHEY and CDR2 SMNVEV (reference sequence). Per the original methods: By means of reference gene primer amplification, nucleated cell counts were estimated. Assay used: immunoSEQ multiplex PCR; TCRdb lists only in-frame clones, some missing. V, J and clone size derive from that table, while D and trimming were established from the DNA sequence. The data show tens of thousands of clones, roughly 85% seen once. This chain uses TRBV27 with TRBJ2-5; 7 bases align to TRBD1. Sequencing was carried out using peripheral blood. The TCR was taken from a man aged 30 to 45 with acute or convalescent COVID-19. CDR3 sequence reads: CASSHRQGVGETQYF. Here the CDR3 DNA reads TGTGCCAGCAGTCACAGACAGGGTGTAGGAGAGACCCAGTACTTC.